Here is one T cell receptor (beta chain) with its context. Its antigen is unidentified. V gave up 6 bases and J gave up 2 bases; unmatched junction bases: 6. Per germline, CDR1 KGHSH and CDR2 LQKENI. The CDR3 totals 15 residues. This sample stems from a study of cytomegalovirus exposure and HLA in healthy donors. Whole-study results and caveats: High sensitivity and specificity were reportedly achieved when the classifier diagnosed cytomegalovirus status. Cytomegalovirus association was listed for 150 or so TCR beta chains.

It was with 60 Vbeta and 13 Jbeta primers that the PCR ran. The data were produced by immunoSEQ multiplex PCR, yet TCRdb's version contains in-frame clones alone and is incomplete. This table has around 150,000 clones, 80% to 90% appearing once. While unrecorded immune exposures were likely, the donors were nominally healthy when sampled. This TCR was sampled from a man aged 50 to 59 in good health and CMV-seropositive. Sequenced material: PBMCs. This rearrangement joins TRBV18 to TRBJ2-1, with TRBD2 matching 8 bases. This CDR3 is CASSQSGGAYNEQFF. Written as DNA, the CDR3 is TGTGCCAGCTCCCAAAGCGGGGGAGCCTACAATGAGCAGTTCTTC.